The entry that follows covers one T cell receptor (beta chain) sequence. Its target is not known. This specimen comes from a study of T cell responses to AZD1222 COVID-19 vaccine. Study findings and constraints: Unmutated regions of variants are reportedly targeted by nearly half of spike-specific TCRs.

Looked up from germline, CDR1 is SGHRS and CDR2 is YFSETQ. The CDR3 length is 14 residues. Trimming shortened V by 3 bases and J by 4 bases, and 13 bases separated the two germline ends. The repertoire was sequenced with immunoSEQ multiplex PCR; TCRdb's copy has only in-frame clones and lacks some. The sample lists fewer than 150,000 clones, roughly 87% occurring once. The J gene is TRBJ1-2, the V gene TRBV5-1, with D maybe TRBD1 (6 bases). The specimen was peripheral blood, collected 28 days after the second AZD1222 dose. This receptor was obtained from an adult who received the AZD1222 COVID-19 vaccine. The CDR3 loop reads CASSSDSAGYGYTF. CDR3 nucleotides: TGCGCCAGCAGCTCGGACAGCGCCGGCTATGGCTACACCTTC. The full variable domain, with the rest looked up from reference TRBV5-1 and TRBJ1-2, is KAGVTQTPRYLIKTRGQQVTLSCSPISGHRSVSWYQQTPGQGLQFLFEYFSETQRNKGNFPGRFSGRQFSNSRSEMNVSTLELGDSALYLCASSSDSAGYGYTFGSGTRLTVV.